This T cell receptor beta chain came from a study of OX40 agonist ivuxolimab in advanced cancers. This clone was seen a single time. Other DNA sequences in the sample encode the same CDR3. Measured with immunoSEQ multiplex PCR; TCRdb has only the in-frame clones, and not every one. This table holds some 78,000 clones, 88% found once. Trimming cost V 3 bases and J 4 bases; bases outside gene matches: 9. Germline CDR1 reads SGDLS; CDR2 reads YYNGEE. This CDR3 is built from 15 residues. The material was CD4+ or CD8+ T cells sorted from blood, obtained in a trial of the OX40 agonist ivuxolimab. This sequence was found in an adult with an advanced solid tumor such as melanoma, head and neck, liver or kidney cancer. The chain joins TRBV9 to TRBJ2-5; 7 bases map to TRBD1. CDR3 nucleotide sequence: TGTGCCAGCAGCGGGACAGGATTTGGGGGAGAGACCCAGTACTTC. Amino acid sequence: CASSGTGFGGETQYF.